This T cell receptor (beta chain) was found in a study of cytomegalovirus exposure and HLA in healthy donors. From germline, CDR1 is SNHLY and CDR2 FYNNEI. CDR3 length equals 13 residues. Trimming removed 8 bases at V and 0 bases at J, with 10 bases between. Primers for the PCR totalled 60 Vbeta and 13 Jbeta. TCRdb's copy holds only in-frame clones and misses some; the assay was immunoSEQ multiplex PCR. The top ten clones hold 0.71% of a sample with 200,000 or so clones, roughly 83% of them seen once. Note on this clone: Its target is unknown.

Each donor's status was that of a healthy bone marrow donor. General study results and limits: The productive fraction for most TCR beta V segments was about 87% or about 30% in an earlier analysis.

The source is a boy younger than 10 in good health and CMV-seronegative. This chain connects TRBV2 to TRBJ1-1; D not resolved. Sample: PBMCs. The DNA for the CDR3 is TGTGCCAGCGGTAGAACTATGAACACTGAAGCTTTCTTT. Its translation is CASGRTMNTEAFF.